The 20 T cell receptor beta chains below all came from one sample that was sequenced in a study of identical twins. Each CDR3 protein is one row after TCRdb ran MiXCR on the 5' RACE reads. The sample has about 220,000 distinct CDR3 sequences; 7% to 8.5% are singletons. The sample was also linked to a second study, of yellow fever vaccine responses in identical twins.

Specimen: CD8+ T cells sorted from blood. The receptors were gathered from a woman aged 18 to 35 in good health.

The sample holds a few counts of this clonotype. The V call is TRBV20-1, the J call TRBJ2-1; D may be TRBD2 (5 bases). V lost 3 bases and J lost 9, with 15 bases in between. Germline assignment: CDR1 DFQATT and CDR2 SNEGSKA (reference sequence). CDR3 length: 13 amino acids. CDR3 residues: CSASGLLAGEQFF. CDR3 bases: TGCAGTGCTAGTGGACTCCTAGCCGGTGAGCAGTTCTTC.

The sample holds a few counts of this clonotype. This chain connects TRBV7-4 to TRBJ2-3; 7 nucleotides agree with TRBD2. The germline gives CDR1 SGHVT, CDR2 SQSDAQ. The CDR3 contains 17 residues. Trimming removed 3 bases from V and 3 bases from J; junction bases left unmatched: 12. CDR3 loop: CASSFLDRGRATDTQYF. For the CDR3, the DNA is TGTGCCAGCAGCTTCCTAGACCGGGGGAGGGCGACAGATACGCAGTATTTT.

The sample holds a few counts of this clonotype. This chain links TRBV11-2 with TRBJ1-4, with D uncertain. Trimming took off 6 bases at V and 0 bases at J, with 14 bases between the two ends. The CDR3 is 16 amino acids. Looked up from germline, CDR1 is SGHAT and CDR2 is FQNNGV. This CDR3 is CASSSPSGATNEKLFF. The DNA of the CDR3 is TGTGCCAGCAGTTCTCCTTCAGGTGCAACTAATGAAAAACTGTTTTTT.

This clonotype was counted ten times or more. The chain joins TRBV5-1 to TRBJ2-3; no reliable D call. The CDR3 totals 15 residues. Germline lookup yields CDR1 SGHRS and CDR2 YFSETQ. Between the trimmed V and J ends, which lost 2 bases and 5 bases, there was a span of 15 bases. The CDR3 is CASSFRDISGDTQYF. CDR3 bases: TGCGCCAGCAGCTTCCGCGATATTTCCGGAGATACGCAGTATTTT.

CDR3 protein: CASSEELAGTGELFF. DNA for the CDR3: TGTGCCAGCAGTGAAGAGCTAGCGGGAACCGGGGAGCTGTTTTTT. The rearrangement joins TRBV6-1 to TRBJ2-2; TRBD2 matches at 9 bases. This CDR3 is 15 amino acids long. The trim removed 1 base at V and 5 bases at J, leaving 2 bases unmatched. Germline V CDR1 and CDR2: MNHNS, SASEGT.

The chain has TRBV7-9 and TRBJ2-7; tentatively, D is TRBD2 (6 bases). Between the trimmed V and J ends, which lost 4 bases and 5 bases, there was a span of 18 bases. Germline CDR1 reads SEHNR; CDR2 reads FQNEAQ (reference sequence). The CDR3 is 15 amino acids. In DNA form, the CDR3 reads TGTGCCAGCAGCTCCCCAAACGGGGGAAGGCACGAGCAGTACTTC. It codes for CASSSPNGGRHEQYF.

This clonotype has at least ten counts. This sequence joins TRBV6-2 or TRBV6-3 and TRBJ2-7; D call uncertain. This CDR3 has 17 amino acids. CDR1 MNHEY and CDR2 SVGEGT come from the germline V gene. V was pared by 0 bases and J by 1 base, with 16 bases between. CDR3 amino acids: CASSYSIYDVRSYEQYV. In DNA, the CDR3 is TGTGCCAGCAGTTACTCGATTTACGACGTTCGGTCCTACGAGCAGTACGTC.

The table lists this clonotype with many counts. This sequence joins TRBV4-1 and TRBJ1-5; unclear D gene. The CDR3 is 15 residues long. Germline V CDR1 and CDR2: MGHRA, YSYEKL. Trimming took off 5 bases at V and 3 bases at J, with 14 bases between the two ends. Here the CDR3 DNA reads TGCGCCAGCAGCGAAACCACGGGCCCCAATCAGCCCCAGCATTTT. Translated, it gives CASSETTGPNQPQHF.

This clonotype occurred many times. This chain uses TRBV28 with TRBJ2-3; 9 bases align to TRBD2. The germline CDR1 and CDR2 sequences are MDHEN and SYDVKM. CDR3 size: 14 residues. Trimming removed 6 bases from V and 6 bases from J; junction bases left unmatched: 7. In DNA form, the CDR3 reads TGTGCCAGCAGCCCGGGACTAGCAGATGATACGCAGTATTTT. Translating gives CASSPGLADDTQYF.

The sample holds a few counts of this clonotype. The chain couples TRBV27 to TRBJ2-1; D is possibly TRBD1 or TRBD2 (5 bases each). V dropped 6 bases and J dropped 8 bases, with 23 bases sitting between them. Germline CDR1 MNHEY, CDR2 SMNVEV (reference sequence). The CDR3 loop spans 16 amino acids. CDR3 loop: CASSLTTGRVSDEQFF. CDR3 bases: TGTGCCAGCAGCCTTACTACGGGGCGGGTTTCCGATGAGCAGTTCTTC.

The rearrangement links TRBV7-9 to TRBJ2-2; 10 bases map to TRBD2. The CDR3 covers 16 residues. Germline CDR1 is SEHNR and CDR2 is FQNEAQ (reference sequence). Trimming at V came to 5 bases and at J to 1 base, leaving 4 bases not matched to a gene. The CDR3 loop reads CASSPSGSENTGELFF. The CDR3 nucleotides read TGTGCCAGCAGCCCTAGCGGGAGTGAGAACACCGGGGAGCTGTTTTTT. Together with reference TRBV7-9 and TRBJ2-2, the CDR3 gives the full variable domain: DTGVSQNPRHKITKRGQNVTFRCDPISEHNRLYWYRQTLGQGPEFLTYFQNEAQLEKSRLLSDRFSAERPKGSFSTLEIQRTEQGDSAMYLCASSPSGSENTGELFFGEGSRLTVL.

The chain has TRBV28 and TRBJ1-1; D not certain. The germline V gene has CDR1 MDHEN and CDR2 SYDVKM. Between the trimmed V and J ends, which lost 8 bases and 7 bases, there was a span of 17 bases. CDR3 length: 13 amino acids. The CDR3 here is CASGSNAAHEAFF. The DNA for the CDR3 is TGTGCCAGCGGATCTAATGCAGCCCATGAAGCTTTCTTT.

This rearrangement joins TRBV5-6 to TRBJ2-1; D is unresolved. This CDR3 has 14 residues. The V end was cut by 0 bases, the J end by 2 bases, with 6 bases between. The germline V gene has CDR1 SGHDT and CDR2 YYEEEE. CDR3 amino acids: CASSLGIAYNEQFF. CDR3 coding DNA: TGTGCCAGCAGCTTGGGAATAGCCTACAATGAGCAGTTCTTC. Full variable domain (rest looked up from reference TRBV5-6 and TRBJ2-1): DAGVTQSPTHLIKTRGQQVTLRCSPKSGHDTVSWYQQALGQGPQFIFQYYEEEERQRGNFPDRFSGHQFPNYSSELNVNALLLGDSALYLCASSLGIAYNEQFFGPGTRLTVL.

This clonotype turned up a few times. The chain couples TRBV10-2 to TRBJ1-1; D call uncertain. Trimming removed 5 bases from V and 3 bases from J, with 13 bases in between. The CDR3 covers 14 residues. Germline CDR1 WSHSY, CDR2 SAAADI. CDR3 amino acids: CASSPQTGYTEAFF. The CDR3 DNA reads TGCGCCAGCAGTCCTCAGACGGGGTACACTGAAGCTTTCTTT.

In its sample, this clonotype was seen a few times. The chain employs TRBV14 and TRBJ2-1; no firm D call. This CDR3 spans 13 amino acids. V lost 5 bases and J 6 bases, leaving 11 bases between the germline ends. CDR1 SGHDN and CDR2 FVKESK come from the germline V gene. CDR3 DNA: TGTGCCAGCAGCGTCTCCAGGATCAATGAGCAGTTCTTC. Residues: CASSVSRINEQFF.

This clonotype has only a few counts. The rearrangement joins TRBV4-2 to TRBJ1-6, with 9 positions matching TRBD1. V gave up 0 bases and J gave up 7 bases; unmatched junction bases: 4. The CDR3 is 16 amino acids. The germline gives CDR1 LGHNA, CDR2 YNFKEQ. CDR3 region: CASSQDEGTGNSPLHF. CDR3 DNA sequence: TGTGCCAGCAGCCAAGATGAGGGGACAGGGAATTCACCCCTCCACTTT.

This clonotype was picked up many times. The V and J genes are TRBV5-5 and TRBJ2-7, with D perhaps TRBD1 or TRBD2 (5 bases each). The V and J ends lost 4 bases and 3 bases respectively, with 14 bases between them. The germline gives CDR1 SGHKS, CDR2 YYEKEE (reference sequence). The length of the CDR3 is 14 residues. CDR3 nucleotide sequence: TGTGCCAGCAGCCCCTACGGGACGAGCTACGAGCAGTACGTC. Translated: CASSPYGTSYEQYV.

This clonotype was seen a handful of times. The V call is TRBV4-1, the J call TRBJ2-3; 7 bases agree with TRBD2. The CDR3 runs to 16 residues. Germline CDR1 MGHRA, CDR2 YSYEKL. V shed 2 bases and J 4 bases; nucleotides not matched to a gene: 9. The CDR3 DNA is TGCGCCAGCAGCCAACGCACTAGCGAGGCGGCAGATACGCAGTATTTT. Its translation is CASSQRTSEAADTQYF.

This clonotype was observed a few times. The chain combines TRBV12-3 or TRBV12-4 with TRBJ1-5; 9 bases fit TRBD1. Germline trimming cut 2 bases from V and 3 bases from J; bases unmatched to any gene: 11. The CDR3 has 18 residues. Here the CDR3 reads CASSLRLPGTGFNQPQHF. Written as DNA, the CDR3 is TGTGCCAGCAGTTTAAGACTCCCCGGGACAGGGTTCAATCAGCCCCAGCATTTT.

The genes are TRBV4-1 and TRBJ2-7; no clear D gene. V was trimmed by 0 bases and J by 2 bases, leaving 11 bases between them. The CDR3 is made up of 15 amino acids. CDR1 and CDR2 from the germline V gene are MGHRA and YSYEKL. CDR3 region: CASSQEVNWAYEQYF. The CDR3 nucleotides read TGCGCCAGCAGCCAAGAGGTCAATTGGGCCTACGAGCAGTACTTC.